The 23 T cell receptor beta chains presented below share a single source sample, sequenced in a study of T and B cells in COVID-19 patients. Multiplex PCR with BIOMED2 TRB-A/B primer pools amplified TRB rearrangements. Each CDR3 protein is one row after TCRdb ran MiXCR on the multiplex PCR reads. This table has 20,000 to 25,000 distinct CDR3 sequences, about a third appearing once. Blood genomic DNA input for TRB amplification was roughly 230-550 ng. The sample was blood. The receptors were gathered from a human donor who had recovered from COVID-19.

CDR3 in DNA: TGCGCCAGCGCGGATACTAACGCGAACACCGGGGAGCTGTTTTTT. Protein sequence: CASADTNANTGELFF. V gene TRBV10-2 combines with J gene TRBJ2-2; D gene uncertain. The CDR3 is made up of 15 amino acids. Trimming cost V 8 bases and J 0 bases, with 13 bases left between them. The V gene's germline CDR1 is WSHSY and CDR2 SAAADI.

This clonotype is medium-sized (0.01 to 0.1%) in the sample. This chain links TRBV19 with TRBJ2-3; possibly TRBD2 for D (5 bases). Germline V gene sequence: CDR1 LNHDA, CDR2 SQIVND (reference sequence). V lost 5 bases to trimming and J lost 11 bases, with 14 bases between them. This CDR3 is 12 amino acids long. The DNA for the CDR3 is TGTGCCAGTAGTGCGGGCCTTGGTGGGCAGTATTTT. Amino acid sequence: CASSAGLGGQYF.

This clonotype was detected many times. The chain uses TRBV24-1 and TRBJ2-5, with 9 bases lining up with TRBD1. V lost 4 bases and J lost 4; bases outside the gene matches: 12. This CDR3 region has 17 residues. Germline CDR1 and CDR2: KGHDR and SFDVKD. The CDR3 here is CATSDHGGQGQGETQYF. In DNA, the CDR3 is TGTGCCACCAGTGACCACGGGGGACAGGGCCAAGGAGAGACCCAGTACTTC.

Remarks on this clonotype: A junction end diverges from the germline sequence, so it may reflect a read error. The rearrangement links TRBV12-3 or TRBV12-4 to TRBJ2-5; D remains unclear. This CDR3 has 12 residues. As DNA, the CDR3 is TGTTCCAGCAGCCCCCGGTTCGAGAGCCAGTACTTC. Translated, it gives CSSSPRFESQYF.

This sequence joins TRBV5-5 and TRBJ1-5; 7 bases agree with TRBD1. Germline V lookup: CDR1 SGHKS, CDR2 YYEKEE (reference sequence). The ends lost 4 bases at V and 5 bases at J; junction bases unmatched: 6. The CDR3 is made up of 14 amino acids. The CDR3 region is CASSLGTADQPQHF. The DNA for the CDR3 is TGTGCCAGCAGCCTCGGGACAGCGGATCAGCCCCAGCATTTT.

This clonotype showed up many times. This chain joins TRBV6-5 and TRBJ2-5; the D gene could be TRBD1 or TRBD2 (6 bases each). The CDR3 is 15 residues long. With 0 bases removed from V and 5 bases from J, the gap between germline ends came to 13 bases. Germline V gives CDR1 MNHEY, CDR2 SVGAGI. The CDR3 sequence is CASSYSRGAGETQYF. For the CDR3, the DNA is TGTGCCAGCAGTTACTCGAGGGGGGCAGGGGAGACCCAGTACTTC.

The V and J genes are TRBV6-5 and TRBJ1-5, with a possible D match to TRBD1 (6 bases). The V end was cut by 2 bases, the J end by 7 bases, with 15 bases between. Germline loops: CDR1 MNHEY, CDR2 SVGAGI. The CDR3 spans 15 residues. CDR3 nucleotide sequence: TGTGCCAGCAGTTACGCCCAGGGGCGCGGACAGCCCCAGCATTTT. This gives the protein CASSYAQGRGQPQHF.

In its sample, this clonotype was seen once. The chain carries TRBV30 and TRBJ1-3; D is unclear. This CDR3 has 13 amino acids. Germline V gives CDR1 GTSNPN, CDR2 SVGIG (reference sequence). Trimming removed 1 base from V and 9 bases from J, with 13 bases in between. The CDR3: CAWSAGRGLTIYF. DNA for the CDR3: TGTGCCTGGAGTGCGGGCCGTGGGCTCACCATATATTTT.

V is TRBV19 and J is TRBJ1-3; a possible D gene is TRBD1 (5 bases). The CDR3 covers 19 residues. Germline lookup yields CDR1 LNHDA and CDR2 SQIVND (reference sequence). Trimming removed 7 bases from V and 0 bases from J, with 25 bases in between. This CDR3 reads CASISSGTARALSGNTIYF. Written as DNA, the CDR3 is TGTGCCAGTATCTCATCCGGGACGGCCAGGGCCCTCTCTGGAAACACCATATATTTT.

The rearrangement links TRBV15 to TRBJ2-1; 8 positions match TRBD1. V dropped 5 bases and J dropped 7; count of bases not matched to a gene: 13. This CDR3 has 16 residues. The germline gives CDR1 LNHNV, CDR2 YYDKDF (reference sequence). The CDR3: CATSGTGTGVWNEQFF. CDR3 DNA: TGTGCCACCAGCGGTACCGGGACAGGTGTTTGGAATGAGCAGTTCTTC.

This clonotype was observed a handful of times. The V gene is TRBV6-5, the J gene TRBJ1-1, with D maybe TRBD1 (5 bases). Trimming left V 2 bases short and J 4 bases short, with 8 bases between. CDR1 and CDR2 (germline): MNHEY, SVGAGI. The CDR3 is made up of 13 amino acids. The CDR3 DNA sequence: TGTGCCAGCAGTTACGGGGGGGGCACTGAAGCTTTCTTT. It codes for CASSYGGGTEAFF.

The chain is built from TRBV7-2 and TRBJ1-1, with 8 positions matching TRBD1. Germline lookup yields CDR1 SGHTA and CDR2 FQGNSA. The CDR3 is made up of 13 amino acids. The trim removed 6 bases at V and 4 bases at J, leaving 4 bases unmatched. In nucleotides, the CDR3 is TGTGCCAGCAGGCGCACAGGGGGCACTGAAGCTTTCTTT. Its translation: CASRRTGGTEAFF.

CDR3 amino acids: CASSSLEVGATSYNEQFF. Written as DNA, the CDR3 is TGTGCCAGCAGCTCCCTTGAGGTTGGGGCAACGTCCTACAATGAGCAGTTCTTC. This sequence joins TRBV7-2 and TRBJ2-1; possibly TRBD1 for D (5 bases). The CDR3 runs 18 residues. V was pared by 4 bases and J by 1 base, with 20 bases between. The germline V gene has CDR1 SGHTA and CDR2 FQGNSA.

A few counts support this clonotype. The V and J genes are TRBV6-5 and TRBJ2-7; 12 bases line up with TRBD1. CDR3 length: 15 amino acids. V lost 5 bases and J lost 0; bases outside the gene matches: 2. Germline V lookup: CDR1 MNHEY, CDR2 SVGAGI. The CDR3 is CASSGTGGFSYEQYF. The DNA for the CDR3 is TGTGCCAGCAGTGGGACAGGGGGCTTCTCCTACGAGCAGTACTTC.

In its sample, this clonotype ranks as medium-sized (0.01 to 0.1%). The V and J genes are TRBV27 and TRBJ1-5, with unresolved D. This CDR3 comprises 14 residues. V lost 6 bases and J 1 base, leaving 10 bases between the germline ends. Germline V gene data show CDR1 as MNHEY and CDR2 as SMNVEV (reference sequence). CDR3 sequence: CASSLKHSNQPQHF. DNA for the CDR3: TGTGCCAGCAGCCTAAAGCACAGCAATCAGCCCCAGCATTTT.

The chain combines TRBV20-1 with TRBJ1-4; D not resolved. Trimming took 4 bases from V and 0 from J, leaving 9 bases between them. Germline-derived CDR1 and CDR2 are DFQATT and SNEGSKA (reference sequence). The length of the CDR3 is 14 residues. Written as DNA, the CDR3 is TGCAGTGCTATAGGATCTGCAACTAATGAAAAACTGTTTTTT. Translated: CSAIGSATNEKLFF.

This clonotype was seen repeatedly, ten times or more. The chain is built from TRBV30 and TRBJ1-5; D gene unclear. The CDR3 consists of 13 residues. The V and J ends lost 0 bases and 5 bases respectively, with 8 bases between them. CDR1 is GTSNPN and CDR2 is SVGIG in the germline V gene (reference sequence). For the CDR3, the DNA is TGTGCCTGGAGTGTACGGGAAGATCAGCCCCAGCATTTT. This gives the protein CAWSVREDQPQHF.

The V call is TRBV30, the J call TRBJ2-3; 12 nucleotides agree with TRBD2. The CDR3 is made up of 16 amino acids. The ends lost 0 bases at V and 6 bases at J; junction bases unmatched: 7. Germline CDR1 GTSNPN, CDR2 SVGIG (reference sequence). The CDR3 sequence: CAWSVSLAGGRDTQYF. CDR3 nucleotide sequence: TGTGCCTGGAGTGTAAGTCTAGCGGGGGGGAGGGATACGCAGTATTTT.

The chain is built from TRBV11-3 and TRBJ1-2; no firm D call. The CDR3 has 13 amino acids. Per germline, CDR1 SGHNT and CDR2 YENEEA. Trimming stripped 4 bases from V and 3 bases from J, with 9 bases between. CDR3 sequence reads: CASSSDADYGYTF. CDR3 nucleotides: TGTGCCAGCAGCTCGGACGCTGACTATGGCTACACCTTC.

This clonotype is judged medium-sized. The V gene is TRBV5-6, the J gene TRBJ2-2; 7 bases are shared with TRBD1. Trimming took 1 base from V and 7 from J; bases not matched to a gene: 7. The CDR3 is 15 residues long. Germline-derived CDR1 and CDR2 are SGHDT and YYEEEE. The CDR3 is CASSLKDRAFGELFF. The CDR3 region has the DNA TGTGCCAGCAGCTTGAAAGACAGGGCATTCGGGGAGCTGTTTTTT.

The sample holds many counts of this clonotype. The chain links TRBV15 to TRBJ2-1, with TRBD2 matching 8 bases. The germline gives CDR1 LNHNV, CDR2 YYDKDF (reference sequence). This CDR3 is built from 17 residues. J lost 4 bases, V lost 1 base, and 9 bases had no gene match. The CDR3 coding sequence is TGTGCCACCAGCAGAGGGGGGGGCAGCGGGGGTTACAATGAGCAGTTCTTC. This encodes CATSRGGGSGGYNEQFF.

The sample holds a few counts of this clonotype. The CDR3 protein is CSAREAGDGYTF. The CDR3 DNA is TGCAGTGCTAGAGAAGCAGGGGATGGCTACACCTTC. The chain is built from TRBV20-1 and TRBJ1-2; D is perhaps TRBD1 (6 bases). Germline CDR1 DFQATT, CDR2 SNEGSKA (reference sequence). The CDR3 loop spans 12 amino acids. V lost 0 bases and J 6 bases, leaving 8 bases between the germline ends.

The chain recombines TRBV24-1 with TRBJ2-2, with TRBD1 identical over 11 bases. Germline V gene sequence: CDR1 KGHDR, CDR2 SFDVKD. With 3 bases clipped from V and 6 bases from J, the junction kept 8 bases outside the gene matches. The CDR3 runs to 17 residues. For the CDR3, the DNA is TGTGCCACCAGTGATCCCGGACAGGGGGCGCATCCCGGGGAGCTGTTTTTT. Translation: CATSDPGQGAHPGELFF.